The 28 T cell receptor beta chains listed next were all sequenced from one sample in a study of cytomegalovirus exposure and HLA in healthy donors. The PCR used 60 Vbeta and 13 Jbeta primers. Profiled with immunoSEQ multiplex PCR; TCRdb holds only in-frame clones, not every one. The repertoire holds fewer than 150,000 clones, roughly 83% seen once, with around 4.3% in the top ten. The sequenced sample was PBMCs. The receptors stem from a middle-aged man in good health and CMV-seropositive.

The rearrangement uses TRBV29-1 and TRBJ1-5; a possible D gene is TRBD1 (6 bases). Germline V gene data show CDR1 as SQVTM and CDR2 as ANQGSEA. This CDR3 comprises 12 residues. The V end lost 6 bases, the J end lost 6 bases, and 12 bases lay between the germline ends. The CDR3 bases are TGCAGCGTCGGGGGGGCAGGTCAGCCCCAGCATTTT. Its protein is CSVGGAGQPQHF.

This clone was counted only a few times. The chain links TRBV7-3 to TRBJ1-2; 8 bases match TRBD1. Germline trimming cut 5 bases from V and 4 bases from J; bases unmatched to any gene: 6. Per germline, CDR1 SGHTA and CDR2 FQGTGA. This CDR3 has 14 residues. The CDR3 DNA is TGTGCCAGCAGCGCCCAGGGGGCGGGCTATGGCTACACCTTC. Amino acid sequence: CASSAQGAGYGYTF. The whole variable domain, filled in from reference TRBV7-3 and TRBJ1-2, reads GAGVSQTPSNKVTEKGKYVELRCDPISGHTALYWYRQSLGQGPEFLIYFQGTGAADDSGLPNDRFFAVRPEGSVSTLKIQRTERGDSAVYLCASSAQGAGYGYTFGSGTRLTVV.

This chain uses TRBV30 with TRBJ2-1; TRBD1 might be the D (5 bases). The CDR3 is made up of 12 amino acids. In germline, CDR1 is GTSNPN, CDR2 SVGIG (reference sequence). V was pared by 0 bases and J by 9 bases, with 9 bases between. Here the CDR3 reads CAWSVVGVEQFF. The CDR3 bases are TGTGCCTGGAGTGTAGTAGGGGTTGAGCAGTTCTTC.

The V gene is TRBV29-1, the J gene TRBJ2-5, with 10 bases lining up with TRBD2. The J call may be in error: the DNA end matches TRBJ2-7 better. This CDR3 contains 15 residues. Per the germline V gene, CDR1 is SQVTM and CDR2 is ANQGSEA. CDR3 nucleotides: TGCAGCGTTGGGGGACTAGCGACCCGTCGGGACGAGCAGTACTTC. Amino acid sequence: CSVGGLATRRDEQYF.

This clone was found once. This sequence joins TRBV30 and TRBJ1-2, with no clear D. V gave up 4 bases and J gave up 8 bases, with 14 bases separating them. There are 12 residues in the CDR3. Germline V gene data show CDR1 as GTSNPN and CDR2 as SVGIG (reference sequence). The chain's CDR3 is CAWNEARRGYTF. The CDR3 DNA follows: TGTGCCTGGAACGAAGCGCGGCGGGGCTACACCTTC. The entire variable domain, with the rest obtained from reference TRBV30 and TRBJ1-2, is as follows: SQTIHQWPATLVQPVGSPLSLECTVEGTSNPNLYWYRQAAGRGLQLLFYSVGIGQISSEVPQNLSASRPQDRQFILSSKKLLLSDSGFYLCAWNEARRGYTFGSGTRLTVV.

The CDR3 is CAISEDRVYNEQFF. The DNA of the CDR3 is TGTGCCATCAGTGAAGACAGGGTTTACAATGAGCAGTTCTTC. This chain links TRBV10-3 with TRBJ2-1; 7 positions match TRBD1. This CDR3 has 14 residues. CDR1 is ENHRY and CDR2 is SYGVKD in the germline V gene. The trim removed 3 bases at V and 4 bases at J, leaving 3 bases unmatched.

This clone was recorded only once. The rearrangement joins TRBV4-1 to TRBJ1-6; D unclear. The CDR3 totals 13 residues. Germline CDR1 is MGHRA and CDR2 is YSYEKL. Trimming stripped 0 bases from V and 10 bases from J, with 7 bases between. This CDR3 is CASSQEGGSPLHF. The CDR3 DNA reads as TGCGCCAGCAGCCAAGAAGGCGGGTCACCCCTCCACTTT.

The chain employs TRBV5-6 and TRBJ2-1; TRBD2 matches at 8 bases. The CDR3 runs to 14 residues. Trimming cost V 8 bases and J 2 bases; bases outside gene matches: 6. Germline V CDR1 and CDR2: SGHDT, YYEEEE. CDR3 protein: CASITSGPYNEQFF. In DNA form, the CDR3 reads TGTGCCAGTATCACTAGCGGCCCCTACAATGAGCAGTTCTTC.

J is TRBJ2-1 and V is TRBV6-5; tentative D call: TRBD1 (6 bases). Germline assignment: CDR1 MNHEY and CDR2 SVGAGI. Trimming took off 7 bases at V and 7 bases at J, with 17 bases between the two ends. The CDR3 totals 14 residues. CDR3 in DNA: TGTGCCAGCATGGAAACAGGGCCTAGAAATGAGCAGTTCTTC. The encoded protein is CASMETGPRNEQFF.

V gene TRBV4-1 combines with J gene TRBJ2-1; D gene ambiguous. This CDR3 has 13 amino acids. With 0 bases removed from V and 4 bases from J, the gap between germline ends came to 4 bases. Germline loops: CDR1 MGHRA, CDR2 YSYEKL. CDR3 coding DNA: TGCGCCAGCAGCCAAGAGAGTTACAATGAGCAGTTCTTC. Its translation: CASSQESYNEQFF.

The rearrangement joins TRBV6-6 to TRBJ1-4; 9 bases align to TRBD1. The J segment lost 8 bases and the V segment lost 0 bases, leaving 4 bases of the junction unmatched. The CDR3 is made up of 15 amino acids. CDR1 is MNHNY, CDR2 SVGAGI, per germline (reference sequence). The chain's CDR3 is CASSYSDRGGEKLFF. The DNA for the CDR3 is TGTGCCAGCAGTTACTCGGACAGGGGTGGAGAAAAACTGTTTTTT.

J is TRBJ2-1 and V is TRBV5-1; the match to TRBD2 covers 10 bases. V dropped 4 bases and J dropped 7; count of bases not matched to a gene: 11. CDR1 and CDR2 from the germline V gene are SGHRS and YFSETQ. The CDR3 consists of 16 residues. The CDR3 is CASSTRGSGGANEQFF. The CDR3, as DNA: TGCGCCAGCAGCACGCGAGGCAGCGGGGGGGCGAATGAGCAGTTCTTC.

The chain joins TRBV10-3 to TRBJ2-3; 9 bases fit TRBD1. With V trimmed by 3 bases and J by 6 bases, 7 bases remained unmatched. Germline V gives CDR1 ENHRY, CDR2 SYGVKD. The CDR3 is 15 amino acids. CDR3 loop: CAISDPGQGRDTQYF. The DNA for the CDR3 is TGTGCCATCAGTGACCCTGGACAGGGGCGGGATACGCAGTATTTT.

The V call is TRBV5-4, the J call TRBJ1-1, with TRBD1 matching over 12 bases. Germline trimming cut 3 bases from V and 11 bases from J; bases unmatched to any gene: 11. The CDR3 is 15 amino acids. CDR1 is SGHNT, CDR2 YYREEE, per germline (reference sequence). The CDR3 DNA reads as TGTGCCAGCAGCTCCCGGGGACAGGGGGCACTGGGGGCTTTCTTT. Protein product: CASSSRGQGALGAFF.

This rearrangement joins TRBV19 to TRBJ2-3, with TRBD1 matching 8 bases. The germline V gene encodes CDR1 LNHDA and CDR2 SQIVND (reference sequence). The trim removed 5 bases at V and 1 base at J, leaving 5 bases unmatched. This CDR3 is 15 amino acids long. The CDR3 sequence: CASSADRVGTDTQYF. The CDR3, as DNA: TGTGCCAGTAGTGCGGACAGGGTGGGCACAGATACGCAGTATTTT.

This clone was detected only once. This chain connects TRBV4-3 to TRBJ1-2; D not certain. CDR1 and CDR2 from the germline V gene are LGHNA and YSLEER. The CDR3 is made up of 15 amino acids. V shed 1 base and J shed 7 bases, with 16 bases lying between them. CDR3: CASSQGSRVLGGYTF. In nucleotides, the CDR3 is TGCGCCAGCAGCCAAGGTTCGAGGGTCTTGGGTGGCTACACCTTC.

This rearrangement joins TRBV9 to TRBJ2-5; perhaps TRBD2 as D (6 bases). This CDR3 has 16 amino acids. V was trimmed by 0 bases and J by 5 bases, leaving 17 bases between them. Germline-derived CDR1 and CDR2 are SGDLS and YYNGEE. The CDR3 region has the DNA TGTGCCAGCAGCGTAGGAGGTCGCGGGACGCTCGAGACCCAGTACTTC. Encoded protein: CASSVGGRGTLETQYF. The variable domain in full, with the rest retrieved from reference TRBV9 and TRBJ2-5, is DSGVTQTPKHLITATGQRVTLRCSPRSGDLSVYWYQQSLDQGLQFLIQYYNGEERAKGNILERFSAQQFPDLHSELNLSSLELGDSALYFCASSVGGRGTLETQYFGPGTRLLVL.

V and J are TRBV7-2 and TRBJ2-7; 9 bases are a match to TRBD2. V gave up 0 bases and J gave up 2 bases; unmatched junction bases: 2. The CDR3 spans 15 residues. Germline CDR1 and CDR2: SGHTA and FQGNSA. CDR3 amino acids: CASSLAGLAPYEQYF. CDR3 nucleotide sequence: TGTGCCAGCAGCTTAGCGGGACTAGCCCCCTACGAGCAGTACTTC. The whole variable domain, filled in from reference TRBV7-2 and TRBJ2-7, reads GAGVSQSPSNKVTEKGKDVELRCDPISGHTALYWYRQSLGQGLEFLIYFQGNSAPDKSGLPSDRFSAERTGGSVSTLTIQRTQQEDSAVYLCASSLAGLAPYEQYFGPGTRLTVT.

This chain joins TRBV10-3 and TRBJ1-1; perhaps TRBD1 as D (5 bases). The germline V gene has CDR1 ENHRY and CDR2 SYGVKD. This CDR3 region has 13 residues. The V end lost 11 bases, the J end lost 1 base, and 14 bases lay between the germline ends. CDR3 sequence reads: CASAKTANTEAFF. CDR3 sequence (DNA): TGTGCCTCCGCGAAGACAGCGAACACTGAAGCTTTCTTT.

This sequence joins TRBV5-1 and TRBJ1-2; 7 bases agree with TRBD1. Trimming took 0 bases from V and 4 from J; bases not matched to a gene: 15. Germline V gives CDR1 SGHRS, CDR2 YFSETQ. This CDR3 spans 18 amino acids. The CDR3 is CASSLDELTGTAAYGYTF. In nucleotides, the CDR3 is TGCGCCAGCAGCTTGGACGAACTGACAGGGACGGCCGCCTATGGCTACACCTTC.

This rearrangement joins TRBV9 to TRBJ1-3, with TRBD1 matching 7 bases. The junction had 4 bases not matched to a gene; V was cut back by 0 bases and J by 1 base. The CDR3 consists of 16 residues. Germline CDR1 reads SGDLS; CDR2 reads YYNGEE. As DNA, the CDR3 is TGTGCCAGCAGCGTAGTAGGGGGCCCTTCTGGAAACACCATATATTTT. As protein: CASSVVGGPSGNTIYF.

J is TRBJ2-3 and V is TRBV27; D ambiguous. The germline CDR1 and CDR2 sequences are MNHEY and SMNVEV (reference sequence). This CDR3 comprises 12 residues. Trimming removed 7 bases from V and 4 bases from J, with 9 bases in between. CDR3 residues: CASTSQADTQYF. DNA for the CDR3: TGTGCCAGCACCAGCCAGGCAGATACGCAGTATTTT.

The V and J genes are TRBV5-1 and TRBJ1-1; no clear D. CDR1 and CDR2 from the germline V gene are SGHRS and YFSETQ. This CDR3 comprises 15 residues. With 0 bases removed from V and 3 bases from J, the gap between germline ends came to 12 bases. CDR3 region: CASSLGWGGDTEAFF. CDR3 nucleotide sequence: TGCGCCAGCAGCTTGGGGTGGGGAGGCGACACTGAAGCTTTCTTT.

The chain recombines TRBV7-7 with TRBJ2-2; weak D call: TRBD2 (5 bases). Between the trimmed V and J ends, which lost 2 bases and 5 bases, there was a span of 9 bases. This CDR3 spans 14 amino acids. Germline CDR1 SSHAT, CDR2 FNYEAQ (reference sequence). The CDR3 coding sequence is TGTGCCAGCAGCTTAAATGAGGGAACCGGGGAGCTGTTTTTT. Amino acids: CASSLNEGTGELFF.

The chain combines TRBV27 with TRBJ2-1; 9 positions match TRBD2. J gave up 4 bases and V 5 bases, and 9 bases lay outside the gene matches. Germline loops: CDR1 MNHEY, CDR2 SMNVEV (reference sequence). The CDR3 runs to 16 residues. This CDR3 reads CASSATGGGAYNEQFF. In DNA, the CDR3 is TGTGCCAGCAGTGCCACCGGCGGGGGGGCTTACAATGAGCAGTTCTTC.

The chain has TRBV5-1 and TRBJ1-2, with D hard to call. Germline values: CDR1 SGHRS, CDR2 YFSETQ. This CDR3 is 13 amino acids long. The V end was cut by 4 bases, the J end by 3 bases, with 10 bases between. Here the CDR3 DNA reads TGCGCCAGCAGCCTGAGGGTTGACTATGGCTACACCTTC. This gives the protein CASSLRVDYGYTF.

The V and J genes are TRBV18 and TRBJ1-1; TRBD1 is a possible D gene (5 bases). Trimming left V 3 bases short and J 0 bases short, with 11 bases between. The CDR3 is made up of 15 amino acids. Germline CDR1 is KGHSH and CDR2 is LQKENI. Here the CDR3 DNA reads TGTGCCAGCTCACCCCTTTGGGGCATGAACACTGAAGCTTTCTTT. It is translated as CASSPLWGMNTEAFF.

V gene TRBV27 combines with J gene TRBJ1-1, with D possibly TRBD1 on 5 matching bases. CDR1 is MNHEY and CDR2 is SMNVEV in the germline V gene (reference sequence). The V and J ends lost 7 bases and 4 bases respectively, with 16 bases between them. The CDR3 runs 14 residues. The CDR3 DNA follows: TGTGCCAGCACCTCGTTTTGGGGGGGCACTGAAGCTTTCTTT. This gives the protein CASTSFWGGTEAFF.